This T cell receptor (beta chain) comes out of a study of shared clonotypes between healthy human individuals. About the study: Per donor, three plates held CD4 naive cells, three held CD4 memory, two held CD8 naive and one held CD8 memory. Overall study findings and caveats: Compared with clonotypes that all four donors shared, non-shared clonotypes had lower generation probabilities.

This CDR3 is built from 14 residues. V was cut by 2 bases and J by 4 bases, with 10 bases left in between. Per the germline V gene, CDR1 is SGHDT and CDR2 is YYEEEE. For sorted subsets, about 190 ng DNA per replicate equaled tens of thousands of T cell genomes. Authors' processing steps: Junction-only sequences without quality scores came from ImmunoSEQ, so filtering differed. Here immunoSEQ multiplex PCR was the method, and the copy in TCRdb shows in-frame clones only, minus some. V and J calls and clone size follow that table, whereas D and trimming were derived from the DNA. The data contain hundreds of thousands of clones, over 95% of them seen just once; the ten biggest clones take up approximately 0.1%. In regard to this clone: Its antigen is unidentified.

Naive CD8 cells were CD45RO-negative, positively selected for CCR7, excluding terminally differentiated effector memory CD45RA+ cells. The chain combines TRBV5-6 with TRBJ1-5; D possibly corresponds to TRBD1 (6 bases). The sequencing input was naive CD8+ T cells sorted from blood. The clonotype was recovered from a woman aged 30 to 39 in good health. The CDR3 loop reads CASSFGTGNQPQHF. CDR3 sequence (DNA): TGTGCCAGCAGCTTTGGCACAGGGAATCAGCCCCAGCATTTT. Supplemented by reference TRBV5-6 and TRBJ1-5, the full variable domain reads DAGVTQSPTHLIKTRGQQVTLRCSPKSGHDTVSWYQQALGQGPQFIFQYYEEEERQRGNFPDRFSGHQFPNYSSELNVNALLLGDSALYLCASSFGTGNQPQHFGDGTRLSIL.